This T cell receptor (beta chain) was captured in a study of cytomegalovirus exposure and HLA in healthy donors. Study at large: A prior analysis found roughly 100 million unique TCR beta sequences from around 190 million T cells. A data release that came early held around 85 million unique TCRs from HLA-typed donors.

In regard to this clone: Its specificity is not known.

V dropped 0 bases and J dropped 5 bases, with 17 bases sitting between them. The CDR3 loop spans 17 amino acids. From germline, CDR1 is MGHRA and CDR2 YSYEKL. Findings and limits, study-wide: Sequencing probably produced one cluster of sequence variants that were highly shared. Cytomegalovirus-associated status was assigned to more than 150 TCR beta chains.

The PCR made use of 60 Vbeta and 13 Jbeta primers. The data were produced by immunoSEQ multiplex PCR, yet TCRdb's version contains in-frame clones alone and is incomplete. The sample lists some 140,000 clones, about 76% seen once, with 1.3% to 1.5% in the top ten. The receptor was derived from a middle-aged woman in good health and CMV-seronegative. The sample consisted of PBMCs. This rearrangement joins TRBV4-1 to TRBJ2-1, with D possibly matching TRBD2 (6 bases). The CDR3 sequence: CASSQEGSWGDNNEQFF. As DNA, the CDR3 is TGCGCCAGCAGCCAAGAGGGTAGCTGGGGGGATAACAATGAGCAGTTCTTC.